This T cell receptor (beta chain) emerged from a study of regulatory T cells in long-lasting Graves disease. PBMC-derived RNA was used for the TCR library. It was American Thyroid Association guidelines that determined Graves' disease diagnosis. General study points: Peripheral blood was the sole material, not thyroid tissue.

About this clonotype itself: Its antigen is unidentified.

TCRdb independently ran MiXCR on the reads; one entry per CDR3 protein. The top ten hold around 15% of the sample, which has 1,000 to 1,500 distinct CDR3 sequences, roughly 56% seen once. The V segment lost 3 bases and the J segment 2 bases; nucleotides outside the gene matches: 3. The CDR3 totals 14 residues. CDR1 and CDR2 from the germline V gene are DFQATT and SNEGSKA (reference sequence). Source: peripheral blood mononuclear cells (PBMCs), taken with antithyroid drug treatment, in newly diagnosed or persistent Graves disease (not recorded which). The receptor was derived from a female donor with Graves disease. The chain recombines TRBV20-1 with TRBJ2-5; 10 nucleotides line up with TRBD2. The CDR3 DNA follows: TGCAGTGCTAGTCCAGCGGGAGGGCAAGAGACCCAGTACTTC. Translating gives CSASPAGGQETQYF.